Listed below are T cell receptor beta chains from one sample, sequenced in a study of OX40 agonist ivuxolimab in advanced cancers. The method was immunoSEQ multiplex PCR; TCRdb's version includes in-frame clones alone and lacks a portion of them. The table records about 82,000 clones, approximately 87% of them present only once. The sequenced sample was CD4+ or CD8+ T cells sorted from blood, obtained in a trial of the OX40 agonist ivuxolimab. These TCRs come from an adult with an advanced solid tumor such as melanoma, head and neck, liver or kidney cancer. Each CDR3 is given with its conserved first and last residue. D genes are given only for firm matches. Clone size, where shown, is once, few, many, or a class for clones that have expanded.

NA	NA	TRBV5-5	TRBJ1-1	TGTGCCAGCAGCTTGGAGCCCGGAAACATAGGAGCTTTCTTT	CASSLEPGNIGAFF
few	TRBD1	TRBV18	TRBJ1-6	TGTGCCAGCTCACCTTCAACCGGGACAGGGGTTATACCCCTCCACTTT	CASSPSTGTGVIPLHF
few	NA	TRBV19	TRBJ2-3	TGTGCCAGTAGTTCGCGCCTATCTAGCACAGATACGCAGTATTTT	CASSSRLSSTDTQYF
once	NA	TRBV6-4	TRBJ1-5	TGTGCCAGCAGCCGGGAAGAAAATCAGCCCCAGCATTTT	CASSREENQPQHF
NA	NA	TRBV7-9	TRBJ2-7	TGTGCCAGCAGCACAGTTTCCTACGAGCAGTACTTC	CASSTVSYEQYF
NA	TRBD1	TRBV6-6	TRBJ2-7	TGTGCCAGCAGTTTCGCACCGCCGGGACAGGGGTACGAGCAGTACTTC	CASSFAPPGQGYEQYF
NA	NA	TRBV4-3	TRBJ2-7	TGCGCCAGCAGCCCCCAGGCAGGACCCTACGAGCAGTACTTC	CASSPQAGPYEQYF
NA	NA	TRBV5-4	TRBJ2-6	TGTGCCAGCAGCTTGGTGGGGGCTGGGGCCAACGTCCTGACTTTC	CASSLVGAGANVLTF
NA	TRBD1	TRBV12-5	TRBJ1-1	TGTGCTAGTGGTTTGGTACTGGCAGGGGGGAACACTGAAGCTTTCTTT	CASGLVLAGGNTEAFF
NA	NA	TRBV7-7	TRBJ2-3	TGTGCTAGCAGCCCAGGGGGGGGCGCAGATACGCAGTATTTT	CASSPGGGADTQYF
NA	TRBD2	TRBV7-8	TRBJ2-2	TGTGCCAGCAGCTTAATGGTCCCTAGCGGGGGGTTCACCGGGGAGCTGTTTTTT	CASSLMVPSGGFTGELFF
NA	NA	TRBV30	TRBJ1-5	TGTGCCTGGAACAGGGATGGAAATCAGCCCCAGCATTTT	CAWNRDGNQPQHF
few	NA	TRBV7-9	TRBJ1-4	TGTGCCAGCAGCTTAAGGGGACCTGATTATAATGAAAAACTGTTTTTT	CASSLRGPDYNEKLFF